This entry lists 2 T cell receptor beta chains sequenced from one sample in a study of OX40 agonist ivuxolimab in advanced cancers. Profiling relied on immunoSEQ multiplex PCR, and the TCRdb table lists in-frame clones only, not all of them. The table shows approximately 47,000 clones, with about 90% occurring only once. Sample: CD4+ or CD8+ T cells sorted from blood, taken in a trial of the OX40 agonist ivuxolimab. The receptors were sampled from an adult with an advanced solid tumor such as melanoma, head and neck, liver or kidney cancer.

J is TRBJ1-5 and V is TRBV7-3, with a possible D match to TRBD1 (6 bases). From germline, CDR1 is SGHTA and CDR2 FQGTGA. This CDR3 spans 13 amino acids. Trimming shortened V by 4 bases and J by 4 bases, and 8 bases separated the two germline ends. The CDR3 is CASSSDRNQPQHF. DNA of the CDR3: TGTGCCAGCAGCTCGGACAGAAATCAGCCCCAGCATTTT.

This sequence joins TRBV25-1 and TRBJ2-7; tentatively, D is TRBD1 (6 bases). The germline V gene has CDR1 MGHDK and CDR2 SYGVNS. Trimming took off 2 bases at V and 5 bases at J, with 16 bases between the two ends. This CDR3 is 15 amino acids long. The CDR3 loop is CASSESRGSIHEQYV. The CDR3 DNA reads as TGTGCCAGCAGTGAAAGCAGGGGCTCTATCCACGAGCAGTACGTC.